What follows are 20 T cell receptor beta chains derived from one specimen sequenced in a study of T cells expressing NK-cell markers. After re-calling the 5' RACE reads, TCRdb lists one entry per CDR3 protein, DNA absent. The sample table sets out some 280,000 distinct CDR3 sequences. The sample was blood T cells: a sorted CD56 or NKG2C T cell subset, CD4+ or CD8+ T cells, or bulk PBMC T cells (not recorded which). All receptors come from a man between 18 and 35 years old in good health.

CDR3: CASGLVIAGQSADTQYF. V usage is TRBV12-5 and J usage is TRBJ2-3; absent DNA, TCRdb's TRBD1 call cannot be checked. The CDR3 covers 17 residues. Germline CDR1 is LGHNT and CDR2 is FRNRAP.

This chain links TRBV5-1 with TRBJ1-1; TCRdb picks TRBD1, but there is no DNA to check that call. Germline V gene data show CDR1 as SGHRS and CDR2 as YFSETQ. The CDR3 has 13 residues. This chain's CDR3 is CARGGGWNTEAFF.

V and J are TRBV20-1 and TRBJ2-5; the TRBD2 assignment by TCRdb is unverifiable without DNA. This CDR3 has 14 residues. CDR1 and CDR2 from the germline V gene are DFQATT and SNEGSKA (reference sequence). CDR3 region: CSASEGAEQETQYF.

The chain employs TRBV5-1 and TRBJ2-1; TCRdb calls TRBD2, which cannot be checked without DNA. This CDR3 region has 16 residues. The germline V gene has CDR1 SGHRS and CDR2 YFSETQ. CDR3: CASSSLTSGRSNEQFF.

The V gene is TRBV12-3 or TRBV12-4, the J gene TRBJ2-7; TCRdb indicates TRBD1, and absent DNA this call remains unverified. The CDR3 has 15 residues. The CDR3 loop is CASSRTVGQTYEQYF.

The chain couples TRBV20-1 to TRBJ1-5; there is no DNA to check the TCRdb D call of TRBD1. The CDR3 spans 13 residues. The germline V gene has CDR1 DFQATT and CDR2 SNEGSKA (reference sequence). This CDR3 is CSARGTGTGPQHF.

The V gene is TRBV11-3, the J gene TRBJ1-1; TCRdb returns TRBD1, unconfirmable since there is no DNA. From germline, CDR1 is SGHNT and CDR2 YENEEA. The CDR3 is made up of 15 amino acids. CDR3 sequence: CASSAEGQGVTEAFF.

The chain uses TRBV5-6 and TRBJ2-3; TCRdb selects TRBD1, and the lack of DNA leaves this call unchecked. CDR3 length equals 16 residues. CDR1 is SGHDT, CDR2 YYEEEE, per germline. CDR3 amino acids: CASSLYRQSSTDTQYF.

This rearrangement joins TRBV12-3 or TRBV12-4 to TRBJ1-5; absent DNA, TCRdb's TRBD1 call cannot be checked. There are 14 residues in the CDR3. The CDR3 loop is CASTSGQGNQPQHF.

This chain connects TRBV3-1 to TRBJ2-7. This CDR3 is built from 11 residues. Germline V gives CDR1 LGHDT, CDR2 YNNKEL (reference sequence). The CDR3 here is CASSQAYEQYF.

The CDR3 reads CASSLAILADTGELFF. V gene TRBV5-1 combines with J gene TRBJ2-2. This CDR3 is 16 amino acids long. The germline V gene has CDR1 SGHRS and CDR2 YFSETQ.

This chain joins TRBV9 and TRBJ2-1; the D call from TCRdb, TRBD1, cannot be confirmed without DNA. CDR1 SGDLS and CDR2 YYNGEE come from the germline V gene. CDR3 length equals 15 residues. The CDR3: CASSRGRGAYNEQFF.

The chain joins TRBV12-3 or TRBV12-4 to TRBJ1-5; the TRBD1 assignment by TCRdb is unverifiable without DNA. This CDR3 has 14 amino acids. CDR3 in amino acids: CASSPQGAGQPQHF.

The J gene is TRBJ2-2, the V gene TRBV12-3 or TRBV12-4; checking the TCRdb D call of TRBD1 is not possible without DNA. The CDR3 totals 16 residues. The CDR3 region is CASSPFIGGASGELFF.

V gene TRBV5-1 combines with J gene TRBJ1-1; TCRdb gives TRBD1 as the D gene, but with no DNA this cannot be confirmed. Germline CDR1 SGHRS, CDR2 YFSETQ. CDR3 length: 14 residues. CDR3: CASSLDSMNTEAFF.

The J gene is TRBJ2-3, the V gene TRBV5-5; TCRdb gives TRBD1 as the D gene, but with no DNA this cannot be confirmed. This CDR3 has 15 amino acids. Germline lookup yields CDR1 SGHKS and CDR2 YYEKEE (reference sequence). The CDR3 sequence is CASSLGEVSPDTQYF. Using reference TRBV5-5 and TRBJ2-3 for the parts outside the CDR3, the full variable domain is DAGVTQSPTHLIKTRGQQVTLRCSPISGHKSVSWYQQVLGQGPQFIFQYYEKEERGRGNFPDRFSARQFPNYSSELNVNALLLGDSALYLCASSLGEVSPDTQYFGPGTRLTVL.

The chain recombines TRBV5-1 with TRBJ2-2; the D gene TCRdb calls, TRBD1, cannot be checked with no DNA. Germline V CDR1 and CDR2: SGHRS, YFSETQ. This CDR3 is 15 amino acids long. The CDR3 here is CASSRTTGGTGELFF.

This chain links TRBV11-2 with TRBJ1-1. CDR1 SGHAT and CDR2 FQNNGV come from the germline V gene. CDR3 length equals 18 residues. CDR3 sequence reads: CASSSSFFPVGMNTEAFF.

This rearrangement joins TRBV24-1 to TRBJ2-3; no DNA is available, so the TRBD1 call from TCRdb remains unchecked. CDR1 is KGHDR and CDR2 is SFDVKD in the germline V gene. CDR3 length: 15 amino acids. This CDR3 reads CATSDWDREADTQYF.

This chain joins TRBV4-1 and TRBJ1-6. Germline V gene sequence: CDR1 MGHRA, CDR2 YSYEKL. This CDR3 is built from 13 residues. The CDR3 region is CASSQIVPSPLHF.